This record covers a single TCR beta chain. The entry originates in a study of tumor and adjacent non-tumor tissue in lung cancer. RNA was extracted from bulk tissue without any cell sorting. Distant lung tissue was collected more than 3 cm away from the tumor edge. Three rounds of nested PCR, following a modified ARM-PCR protocol, produced the TCRbeta library. A single record per CDR3 protein comes from TCRdb applying MiXCR to the multiplex PCR reads. The data hold nearly 50,000 distinct CDR3 sequences, with 60% to 65% observed a single time. Trimming shortened V by 0 bases and J by 10 bases, and 24 bases separated the two germline ends. The CDR3 is 17 amino acids. The germline V gene has CDR1 MGHRA and CDR2 YSYEKL.

This rearrangement joins TRBV4-1 to TRBJ2-5; possibly TRBD2 for D (6 bases). The source of this sequence is a woman in her 70s with non-small cell lung cancer. Sequencing was carried out using distant non-tumor lung tissue. The CDR3 DNA follows: TGCGCCAGCAGCCAAGACCGATCGGGCCACCAAGGAGGGATCCAGTACTTC. This encodes CASSQDRSGHQGGIQYF.